This TCR beta chain was profiled in a study of CXCR4 blockade with PD-1 therapy in pancreatic cancer. General observations from the study: Survival did not correlate with tumor clonality, which averaged 0.14 versus 0.05. Sequencing covered TCRbeta chains only, not alpha chains.

These archived tumors were resected from patients never given neoadjuvant therapy beforehand. With respect to this clone: The antigen is unknown.

CDR3 length: 13 residues. V shed 4 bases and J shed 1 base, with 7 bases lying between them. CDR1 is KGHSH, CDR2 LQKENI, per germline. The method was immunoSEQ multiplex PCR; TCRdb's version includes in-frame clones alone and lacks a portion of them. The sample lists just under 6,000 clones; roughly 36% were seen once. What was sequenced was tumor tissue. The chain employs TRBV18 and TRBJ1-1; D remains ambiguous. This TCR derives from a human donor with pancreatic ductal adenocarcinoma. CDR3 DNA: TGTGCCAGCTCACAGGGAGGGAACACTGAAGCTTTCTTT. Protein product: CASSQGGNTEAFF.